This T cell receptor beta chain is drawn from a study of cytomegalovirus exposure and HLA in healthy donors. PCR amplification relied on 60 Vbeta primers (plus 13 Jbeta primers). Clones were read by immunoSEQ multiplex PCR, and TCRdb kept only the in-frame ones, dropping some. The sample lists some 190,000 clones, 8.5% to 10% occurring once. This clone was detected only a few times. Its specificity is unknown. Findings of the study overall: Presence/absence analyses supposed approximately even sequencing depth among donors.

The V gene's germline CDR1 is SNHLY and CDR2 FYNNEI. Trimming shortened V by 5 bases and J by 4 bases, and 11 bases separated the two germline ends. The CDR3 spans 13 residues. The chain is built from TRBV2 and TRBJ2-5, with D possibly matching TRBD2 (5 bases). The TCR comes from a woman between 25 and 40 years old in good health and CMV-seropositive. The sample consisted of PBMCs. The CDR3 reads CASSKLVTETQYF. CDR3 nucleotide sequence: TGTGCCAGCAGTAAACTAGTAACAGAGACCCAGTACTTC.